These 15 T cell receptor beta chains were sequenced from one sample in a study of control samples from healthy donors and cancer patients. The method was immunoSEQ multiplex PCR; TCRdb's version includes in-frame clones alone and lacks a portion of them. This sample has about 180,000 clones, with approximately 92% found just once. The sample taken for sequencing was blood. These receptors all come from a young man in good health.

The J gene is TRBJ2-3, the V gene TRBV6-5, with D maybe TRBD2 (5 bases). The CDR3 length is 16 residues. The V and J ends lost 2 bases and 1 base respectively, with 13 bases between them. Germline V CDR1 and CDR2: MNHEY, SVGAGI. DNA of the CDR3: TGTGCCAGCAGTTACGTGGGAGATGATGGCACAGATACGCAGTATTTT. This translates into CASSYVGDDGTDTQYF.

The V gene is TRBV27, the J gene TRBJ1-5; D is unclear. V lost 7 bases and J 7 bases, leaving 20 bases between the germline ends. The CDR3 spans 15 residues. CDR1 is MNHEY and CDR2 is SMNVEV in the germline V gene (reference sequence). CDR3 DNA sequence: TGTGCCAGCACCCCCTACGGGGAGGCGGGCCAGCCCCAGCATTTT. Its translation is CASTPYGEAGQPQHF.

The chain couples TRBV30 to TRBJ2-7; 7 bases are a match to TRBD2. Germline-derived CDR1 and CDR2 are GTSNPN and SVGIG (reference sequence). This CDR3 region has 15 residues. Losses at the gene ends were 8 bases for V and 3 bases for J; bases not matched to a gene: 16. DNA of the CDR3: TGTGCCGGGACCGCACTGCAGCGGGGATTCTACGAGCAGTACTTC. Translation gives CAGTALQRGFYEQYF.

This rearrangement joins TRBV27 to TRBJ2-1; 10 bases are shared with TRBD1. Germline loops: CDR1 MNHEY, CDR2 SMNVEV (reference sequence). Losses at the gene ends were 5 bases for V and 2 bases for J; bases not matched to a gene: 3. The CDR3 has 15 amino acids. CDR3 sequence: CASSKGQGAYNEQFF. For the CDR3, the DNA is TGTGCCAGCAGTAAAGGACAGGGGGCCTACAATGAGCAGTTCTTC.

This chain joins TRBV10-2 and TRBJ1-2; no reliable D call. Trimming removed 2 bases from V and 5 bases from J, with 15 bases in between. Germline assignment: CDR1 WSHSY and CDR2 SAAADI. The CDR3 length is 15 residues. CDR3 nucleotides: TGCGCCAGCAGTGAGAGGTCAGTAGCCCTTTATGGCTACACCTTC. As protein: CASSERSVALYGYTF.

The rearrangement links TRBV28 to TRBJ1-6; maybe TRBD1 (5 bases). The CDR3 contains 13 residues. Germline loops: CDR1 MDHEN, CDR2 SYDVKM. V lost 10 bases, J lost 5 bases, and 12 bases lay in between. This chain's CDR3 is CATGTSDNSPLHF. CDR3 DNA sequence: TGTGCCACCGGGACTTCAGATAATTCACCCCTCCACTTT. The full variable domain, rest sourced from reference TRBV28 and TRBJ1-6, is DVKVTQSSRYLVKRTGEKVFLECVQDMDHENMFWYRQDPGLGLRLIYFSYDVKMKEKGDIPEGYSVSREKKERFSLILESASTNQTSMYLCATGTSDNSPLHFGNGTRLTVT.

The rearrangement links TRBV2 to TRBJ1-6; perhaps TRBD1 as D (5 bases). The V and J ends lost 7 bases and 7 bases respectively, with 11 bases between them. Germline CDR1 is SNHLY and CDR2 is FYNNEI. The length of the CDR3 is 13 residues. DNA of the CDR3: TGTGCCAGCAAGCCGGGACCCAATTCACCCCTCCACTTT. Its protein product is CASKPGPNSPLHF.

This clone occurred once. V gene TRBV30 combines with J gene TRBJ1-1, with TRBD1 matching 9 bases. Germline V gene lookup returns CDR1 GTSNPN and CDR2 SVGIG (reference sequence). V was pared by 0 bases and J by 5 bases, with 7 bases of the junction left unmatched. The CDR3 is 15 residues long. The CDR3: CAWSVRQGVGTEAFF. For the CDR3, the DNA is TGTGCCTGGAGTGTGAGACAGGGGGTTGGGACTGAAGCTTTCTTT.

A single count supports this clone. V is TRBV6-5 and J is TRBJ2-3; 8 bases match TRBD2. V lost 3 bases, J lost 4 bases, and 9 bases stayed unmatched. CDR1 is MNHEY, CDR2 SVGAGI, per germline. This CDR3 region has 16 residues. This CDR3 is CASSYGIGGRSDTQYF. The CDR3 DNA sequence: TGTGCCAGCAGTTATGGGATCGGCGGGAGGTCAGATACGCAGTATTTT.

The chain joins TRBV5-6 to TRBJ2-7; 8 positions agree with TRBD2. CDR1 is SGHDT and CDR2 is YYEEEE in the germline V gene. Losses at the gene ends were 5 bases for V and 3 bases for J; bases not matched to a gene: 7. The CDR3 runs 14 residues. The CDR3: CASRKAGAIYEQYF. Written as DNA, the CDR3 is TGTGCCAGCAGAAAAGCGGGGGCGATCTACGAGCAGTACTTC.

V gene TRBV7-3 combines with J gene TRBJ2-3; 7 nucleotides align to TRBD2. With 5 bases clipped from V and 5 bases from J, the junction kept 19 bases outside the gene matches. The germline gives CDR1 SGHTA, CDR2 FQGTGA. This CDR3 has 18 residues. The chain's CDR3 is CASSPHSGLAELGDTQYF. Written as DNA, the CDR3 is TGTGCCAGCAGCCCTCACTCGGGCCTAGCGGAGCTGGGAGATACGCAGTATTTT.

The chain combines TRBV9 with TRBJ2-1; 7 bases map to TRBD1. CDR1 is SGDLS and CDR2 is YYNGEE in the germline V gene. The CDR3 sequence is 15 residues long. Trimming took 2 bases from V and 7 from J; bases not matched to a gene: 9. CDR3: CASSVRQGLMNEQFF. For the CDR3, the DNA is TGTGCCAGCAGCGTCCGACAGGGTTTGATGAATGAGCAGTTCTTC.

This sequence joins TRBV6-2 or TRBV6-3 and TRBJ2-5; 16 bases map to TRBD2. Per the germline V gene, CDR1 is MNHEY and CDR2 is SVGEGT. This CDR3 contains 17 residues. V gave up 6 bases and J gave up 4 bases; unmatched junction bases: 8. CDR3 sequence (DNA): TGTGCCAGCAGCCCCGGGACTAGCGGGGGGGCCCTAGAGACCCAGTACTTC. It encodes CASSPGTSGGALETQYF.

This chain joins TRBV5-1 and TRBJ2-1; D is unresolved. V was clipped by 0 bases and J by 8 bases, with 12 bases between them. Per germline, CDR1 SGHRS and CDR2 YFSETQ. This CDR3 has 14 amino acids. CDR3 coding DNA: TGCGCCAGCAGCTTGGCCCCCATAGGCTATGAGCAGTTCTTC. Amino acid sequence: CASSLAPIGYEQFF.

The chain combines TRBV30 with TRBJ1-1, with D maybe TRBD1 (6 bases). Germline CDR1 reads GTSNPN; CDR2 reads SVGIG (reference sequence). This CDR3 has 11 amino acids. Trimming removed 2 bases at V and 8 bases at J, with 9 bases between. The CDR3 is CAWSPDREAFF. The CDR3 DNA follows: TGTGCCTGGAGTCCCGACAGGGAAGCTTTCTTT. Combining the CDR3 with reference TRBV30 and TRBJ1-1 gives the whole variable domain SQTIHQWPATLVQPVGSPLSLECTVEGTSNPNLYWYRQAAGRGLQLLFYSVGIGQISSEVPQNLSASRPQDRQFILSSKKLLLSDSGFYLCAWSPDREAFFGQGTRLTVV.